This record concerns one TCR beta chain sequence. This sample was taken from a study of long-term antiretroviral therapy in people with HIV. Sequencing relied on immunoSEQ assay v3.0, run at survey level. A target of 40,000-50,000 T-cell genomes per sample was set for sequencing. Generated by immunoSEQ multiplex PCR, the TCRdb table keeps only in-frame clones and is missing some. The sample gives tens of thousands of clones, around 80% of which show up once; more than 8% is in the top ten. This specimen was unsorted PBMCs, taken 2.7 to 2.9 years after starting antiretroviral therapy. This TCR was sampled from a man in his thirties or forties with HIV.

The DNA of the CDR3 is TGTGCCACCAGCAGGGACAGGGCTAACACTGAAGCTTTCTTT. Translating gives CATSRDRANTEAFF. The genes are TRBV15 and TRBJ1-1; 8 bases are shared with TRBD1. Germline-derived CDR1 and CDR2 are LNHNV and YYDKDF (reference sequence). CDR3 length: 14 amino acids. The ends lost 3 bases at V and 2 bases at J; junction bases unmatched: 2.